The clone carrying this T cell receptor (beta chain) was observed many times. Its specificity is not known. The data stem from a study of regulatory T cells in long-lasting Graves disease. The time point denotes: newly diagnosed GD, antithyroid drugs for less than 3 months. PBMC-extracted RNA yielded the TCR library. Graves' disease was diagnosed by American Thyroid Association guidelines. Library construction for TCR beta used iRepertoire HTBI primers and Arm-PCR of CDR3 regions. TCRdb re-called the multiplex PCR reads with MiXCR, one entry per CDR3 protein. This sample has over 500,000 distinct CDR3 sequences, with about 15% found just once. The V end lost 5 bases, the J end lost 7 bases, and 15 bases lay between the germline ends. This CDR3 has 14 amino acids. Germline assignment: CDR1 MNHEY and CDR2 SVGEGT. Findings and caveats of the study: Segments TRBV28, TRBJ1-2 and TRBJ2-5 showed preferential usage in persistent disease.

This sample also belongs to another study, concerning T cells in Graves' hyperthyroidism and ophthalmopathy. That study reports: The TCR CDR3 was amplified in a first-round RT-PCR using the HTBI primer set. Most thyroid clonotypes that were expanded above 0.001 also turned up in blood.

The chain combines TRBV6-2 or TRBV6-3 with TRBJ2-1; a possible D gene is TRBD2 (6 bases). Source: peripheral blood mononuclear cells (PBMCs), taken at new diagnosis, from a patient treated with antithyroid drugs. The origin of this receptor is a man between 18 and 29 years old with Graves disease. This chain's CDR3 is CASSPGGVGNEQFF. For the CDR3, the DNA is TGTGCCAGCAGTCCCGGAGGGGTTGGGAATGAGCAGTTCTTC.